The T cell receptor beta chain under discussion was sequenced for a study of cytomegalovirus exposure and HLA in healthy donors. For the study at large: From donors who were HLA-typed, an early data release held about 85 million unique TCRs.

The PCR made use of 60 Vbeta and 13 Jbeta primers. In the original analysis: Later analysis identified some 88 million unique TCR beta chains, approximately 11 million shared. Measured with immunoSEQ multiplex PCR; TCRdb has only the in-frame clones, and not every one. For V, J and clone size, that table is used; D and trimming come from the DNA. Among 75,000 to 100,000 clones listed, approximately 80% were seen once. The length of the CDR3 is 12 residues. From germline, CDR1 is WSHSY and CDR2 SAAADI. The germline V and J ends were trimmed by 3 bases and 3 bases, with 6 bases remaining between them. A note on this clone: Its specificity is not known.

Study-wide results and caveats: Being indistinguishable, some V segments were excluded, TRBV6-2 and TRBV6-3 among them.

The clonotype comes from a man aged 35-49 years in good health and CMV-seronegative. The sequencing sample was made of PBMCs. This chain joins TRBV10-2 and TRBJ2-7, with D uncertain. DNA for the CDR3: TGCGCCAGCAGTGAAGGCGGCTACGAGCAGTACTTC. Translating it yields CASSEGGYEQYF.